The rows below give T cell receptor beta chains drawn from one sample of a study of post-analysis software for immune sequencing data. TCRdb re-called the PCR reads with MiXCR, one entry per CDR3 protein. In the table there are roughly 540,000 distinct CDR3 sequences, about a third of which are singletons. The sequenced sample was blood. These receptor sequences come from a girl aged 2-17 years with multiple sclerosis. CDR3s include the opening cysteine and the closing phenylalanine or tryptophan. Each record gives: J gene, V gene, clone size, D gene, CDR3 protein, CDR3 DNA. A D gene is named only where the DNA matches it firmly. Expanded clones get a size class; other rows say once, few or many, or leave the size out.

TRBJ2-3,TRBV11-2,few,TRBD2,CASRLTSGGAPDTQYF,TGTGCCAGCAGACTTACTAGCGGGGGGGCGCCAGATACGCAGTATTTT
TRBJ2-5,TRBV5-1,NA,NA,CASSLGSVETQYF,TGCGCCAGCAGCTTGGGTAGCGTAGAGACCCAGTACTTC
TRBJ1-1,TRBV27,once,NA,CASRQNTEAFF,TGTGCCAGCAGACAGAACACTGAAGCTTTCTTT
TRBJ1-1,TRBV29-1,NA,NA,CSGILGYNLGAFF,TGCAGCGGCATTCTGGGGTACAACCTTGGAGCTTTCTTT
TRBJ1-2,TRBV9,NA,NA,CASSGSRGYTF,TGTGCCAGCAGCGGGTCGCGTGGCTACACCTTC
TRBJ1-4,TRBV7-9,NA,NA,CATKTADEKLFF,TGTGCCACTAAGACTGCGGATGAAAAACTGTTTTTT
TRBJ1-2,TRBV5-4,few,NA,CASNPGPNYGYTF,TGTGCCAGCAACCCCGGACCCAACTATGGCTACACCTTC
TRBJ2-3,TRBV29-1,few,TRBD2,CSVGLAGVIDTQYF,TGCAGCGTTGGACTAGCGGGGGTGATAGATACGCAGTATTTT
TRBJ2-3,TRBV12-5,NA,NA,CASSPTSPLSTDTQYF,TGTGCTAGTTCCCCTACTAGCCCCCTGAGCACAGATACGCAGTATTTT
TRBJ1-2,TRBV7-9,NA,NA,CASSLDGRGGGYTF,TGTGCCAGCAGCTTAGACGGGCGTGGTGGTGGCTACACCTTC
TRBJ1-2,TRBV10-3,NA,TRBD1,CAIRGTGASYGYTF,TGTGCCATCAGGGGGACAGGGGCCTCATATGGCTACACCTTC
TRBJ2-5,TRBV7-2,NA,TRBD1,CASSLQLGRGRQYF,TGTGCCAGCAGCTTACAGCTGGGCAGGGGGCGGCAGTACTTC
TRBJ1-2,TRBV5-1,NA,NA,CASSHRGDYGYTF,TGCGCCAGCAGCCACCGGGGAGACTATGGCTACACCTTC
TRBJ1-2,TRBV7-8,few,NA,CASSLAPGREQIYGYTF,TGTGCCAGCAGCTTAGCGCCTGGGAGGGAACAAATCTATGGCTACACCTTC
TRBJ2-5,TRBV6-2/TRBV6-3,few,NA,CASSEVKETQYF,TGTGCCAGCAGTGAAGTTAAAGAGACCCAGTACTTC
TRBJ2-3,TRBV5-1,NA,NA,CASSLVGQGKGTDTQYF,TGCGCCAGCAGCTTGGTAGGCCAGGGAAAGGGCACAGATACGCAGTATTTT
TRBJ2-2,TRBV10-3,NA,NA,CAISESGPLSLKLFF,TGTGCCATCAGTGAGTCCGGGCCCCTGAGTTTGAAGCTGTTTTTT
TRBJ1-1,TRBV4-1,NA,NA,CASSQVRGNTEAFF,TGCGCCAGCAGCCAAGTGCGGGGGAACACTGAAGCTTTCTTT
TRBJ2-5,TRBV4-1,NA,NA,CASSDYQETQYF,TGCGCCAGCAGCGACTACCAAGAGACCCAGTACTTC
TRBJ2-7,TRBV7-9,NA,NA,CASLGGSTYEQYF,TGTGCCAGCCTAGGAGGATCGACCTACGAGCAGTACTTC
TRBJ2-3,TRBV12-3/TRBV12-4,NA,NA,CASSTGPTTDTQYF,TGTGCCAGCAGTACCGGACCGACCACAGATACGCAGTATTTT
TRBJ2-5,TRBV15,NA,TRBD1,CASQTGFNNEQYF,TGTGCCTCACAGACAGGGTTCAACAATGAGCAGTACTTC
TRBJ2-7,TRBV27,NA,NA,CASSGTGPSVATEQYF,TGTGCCAGCAGCGGAACAGGGCCTTCCGTTGCGACCGAGCAGTACTTC
TRBJ2-3,TRBV19,NA,NA,CASLTGDTQYF,TGTGCCTCCCTAACGGGGGATACGCAGTATTTT
TRBJ2-7,TRBV20-1,few,NA,CSAGGPRGPEQYF,TGCAGTGCTGGGGGGCCGCGGGGCCCCGAGCAGTACTTC
TRBJ1-6,TRBV4-1,few,TRBD1,CASSQDLRTGNSLHF,TGCGCCAGCAGCCAAGATCTGAGGACAGGGAATTCCCTCCACTTT
TRBJ2-3,TRBV18,NA,NA,CASSAASTDTQYF,TGTGCCAGCTCGGCAGCCAGCACAGATACGCAGTATTTT
TRBJ2-1,TRBV12-3/TRBV12-4,NA,TRBD1,CVSSSGTGGNEQFF,TGTGTCAGCAGTTCCGGGACAGGGGGCAATGAGCAGTTCTTC
TRBJ1-1,TRBV7-9,few,NA,CASSLAQLNTEAFF,TGTGCCAGCAGCTTAGCCCAGTTGAACACTGAAGCTTTCTTT
TRBJ2-1,TRBV10-3,few,TRBD1,CAISEEAGGSYNEQFF,TGTGCCATCAGTGAGGAGGCAGGGGGCTCCTACAATGAGCAGTTCTTC
TRBJ1-5,TRBV6-6,once,NA,CASSPVDLGGNQPQHF,TGTGCCAGCAGTCCTGTGGACCTTGGAGGCAATCAGCCCCAGCATTTT
TRBJ1-1,TRBV6-6,few,NA,CASSYNNRGTEAFF,TGTGCCAGCAGTTACAATAATCGCGGCACTGAAGCTTTCTTT
TRBJ1-6,TRBV5-5,NA,TRBD1,CASSQPGQGNSPLHF,TGTGCCAGCAGCCAACCGGGACAGGGCAATTCACCCCTCCACTTT
TRBJ2-2,TRBV4-1,few,NA,CASSQVGGTGELFF,TGCGCCAGCAGCCAAGTCGGGGGCACCGGGGAGCTGTTTTTT